These 2 T cell receptor beta chains share one sample of origin, sequenced in a study of T cells in Graves' hyperthyroidism and ophthalmopathy. Template material for amplifying TCR beta CDR3 regions consisted of RNA transcripts. The HTBI primer set served for first-round RT-PCR of the TCR CDR3. TCRdb independently ran MiXCR on the multiplex PCR reads; one entry per CDR3 protein. The table includes 700,000 to 950,000 distinct CDR3 sequences, 35% detected once. Specimen: blood. Receptors were obtained from a woman in her thirties or forties with Graves' hyperthyroidism.

This clonotype came up many times. The rearrangement links TRBV12-3 or TRBV12-4 to TRBJ1-2; 9 nucleotides match TRBD1. The CDR3 sequence is 15 residues long. V lost 3 bases to trimming and J lost 8 bases; unmatched junction nucleotides: 10. CDR3 nucleotide sequence: TGTGCCAGCAGTTTCAATCCGGGACAGGGTGGGGGCTACACCTTC. It encodes CASSFNPGQGGGYTF.

The rearrangement links TRBV5-4 to TRBJ2-7, with 10 bases lining up with TRBD1. This CDR3 spans 13 amino acids. CDR1 is SGHNT, CDR2 YYREEE, per germline (reference sequence). With V trimmed by 4 bases and J by 5 bases, 3 bases remained unmatched. CDR3 sequence reads: CASSMGQGNEQYF. CDR3 DNA sequence: TGTGCCAGCAGCATGGGACAGGGGAACGAGCAGTACTTC.